This passage covers 22 T cell receptor beta chains from one sample sequenced in a study of monozygotic twins with inflammatory bowel disease. For each CDR3 protein, TCRdb gives one entry from its re-call of the 5' RACE reads, without DNA. Its table records about 300,000 distinct CDR3 sequences. Source material: blood. These receptors originate from a human donor with ulcerative colitis or Crohn's disease, or a healthy co-twin of an affected twin (not recorded which).

The J gene is TRBJ2-7, the V gene TRBV12-3 or TRBV12-4; the TRBD1 assignment by TCRdb is unverifiable without DNA. The CDR3 totals 14 residues. CDR3 loop: CACSLWQGNSEQYF.

The gene calls are TRBV19 and TRBJ1-5; TCRdb's D call of TRBD1 is untestable without DNA. The CDR3 totals 15 residues. Per germline, CDR1 LNHDA and CDR2 SQIVND (reference sequence). CDR3 region: CASMSSGQYSQPQHF. Full variable domain (outside the CDR3, taken from reference TRBV19 and TRBJ1-5): DGGITQSPKYLFRKEGQNVTLSCEQNLNHDAMYWYRQDPGQGLRLIYYSQIVNDFQKGDIAEGYSVSREKKESFPLTVTSAQKNPTAFYLCASMSSGQYSQPQHFGDGTRLSIL.

The chain carries TRBV18 and TRBJ1-6. The CDR3 sequence is 12 residues long. CDR1 KGHSH and CDR2 LQKENI come from the germline V gene. CDR3: CASRLYNSPLHF.

The chain links TRBV10-3 to TRBJ1-5; TCRdb picks TRBD1, but there is no DNA to check that call. Germline V lookup: CDR1 ENHRY, CDR2 SYGVKD. CDR3 length: 14 amino acids. The CDR3 reads CAISGGTGGQPQHF.

The CDR3 spells CASSQSGTSGRARPGEQYF. V usage is TRBV4-2 and J usage is TRBJ2-7; TCRdb names TRBD2, which stays unverified in the absence of DNA. Germline CDR1 is LGHNA and CDR2 is YNFKEQ. The CDR3 has 19 amino acids.

V and J are TRBV29-1 and TRBJ2-3; TCRdb selects TRBD1, and the lack of DNA leaves this call unchecked. The CDR3 loop spans 13 amino acids. Germline V gene sequence: CDR1 SQVTM, CDR2 ANQGSEA. The chain's CDR3 is CSVVGVPTDTQYF.

The chain carries TRBV5-1 and TRBJ2-5; the TCRdb D gene call, TRBD1, has no DNA to confirm it. From germline, CDR1 is SGHRS and CDR2 YFSETQ. CDR3 length: 16 amino acids. The CDR3 protein is CASSLSGRGGQETQYF.

This CDR3 is CSARQPGQGGFGYTF. The chain employs TRBV20-1 and TRBJ1-2; checking the TCRdb D call of TRBD1 is not possible without DNA. Germline lookup yields CDR1 DFQATT and CDR2 SNEGSKA (reference sequence). This CDR3 is built from 15 residues.

The chain carries TRBV5-1 and TRBJ1-1. Germline-derived CDR1 and CDR2 are SGHRS and YFSETQ. This CDR3 has 13 residues. The CDR3: CASSLGLEIEAFF.

The chain is built from TRBV12-3 or TRBV12-4 and TRBJ1-2; TCRdb designates TRBD1, a call that cannot be tested without DNA. This CDR3 is 14 amino acids long. The CDR3 loop is CASAWTGLLNGYTF.

The chain recombines TRBV27 with TRBJ1-3. The CDR3 loop spans 14 amino acids. Germline CDR1 is MNHEY and CDR2 is SMNVEV (reference sequence). The CDR3 region is CASRQSVSGNTIYF.

CDR3 protein: CASSGLSYEQYF. The chain has TRBV12-3 or TRBV12-4 and TRBJ2-7. There are 12 residues in the CDR3.

V and J are TRBV7-2 and TRBJ2-3; as DNA is missing, the TRBD2 call by TCRdb cannot be tested. CDR1 is SGHTA and CDR2 is FQGNSA in the germline V gene. The CDR3 is 15 residues long. This CDR3 is CASSLGSPGTDTQYF.

The chain employs TRBV20-1 and TRBJ1-6; there is no DNA to check the TCRdb D call of TRBD1. Per the germline V gene, CDR1 is DFQATT and CDR2 is SNEGSKA (reference sequence). There are 16 residues in the CDR3. This CDR3 is CSARVFLFGNNSPLHF.

The chain employs TRBV5-4 and TRBJ1-5; TCRdb picks TRBD1, but there is no DNA to check that call. Germline CDR1 is SGHNT and CDR2 is YYREEE (reference sequence). The CDR3 is 13 amino acids. This chain's CDR3 is CASSLDSRGPQHF.

The J gene is TRBJ2-1, the V gene TRBV12-3 or TRBV12-4; lacking DNA, the TRBD2 call made by TCRdb goes unchecked. The CDR3 spans 18 residues. CDR3 region: CASRGAGGTLSSYNEQFF.

The chain joins TRBV7-2 to TRBJ2-3; TCRdb returns TRBD2, unconfirmable since there is no DNA. The CDR3 totals 17 residues. Germline values: CDR1 SGHTA, CDR2 FQGNSA. CDR3: CASSTRALRSGTDTQYF.

This sequence joins TRBV7-8 and TRBJ2-7. This CDR3 is built from 13 residues. Germline values: CDR1 SGHVS, CDR2 FQNEAQ. This CDR3 reads CASSLDSQFEQYF.

The rearrangement uses TRBV5-1 and TRBJ2-3; TCRdb's D call, TRBD2, is unchecked because there is no DNA. This CDR3 is built from 17 residues. The germline CDR1 and CDR2 sequences are SGHRS and YFSETQ. The CDR3 sequence: CASSPAKAAVSTDTQYF.

The gene calls are TRBV6-5 and TRBJ2-7; TCRdb's assignment of TRBD1 cannot be checked, as there is no DNA. The CDR3 runs to 13 residues. Looked up from germline, CDR1 is MNHEY and CDR2 is SVGAGI. The CDR3 spells CASWGRSSYEQYF.

The V and J genes are TRBV4-3 and TRBJ2-3; the TRBD2 assignment by TCRdb is unverifiable without DNA. Germline loops: CDR1 LGHNA, CDR2 YSLEER. The CDR3 length is 17 residues. The chain's CDR3 is CASSQEPASSSPDTQYF.

This chain joins TRBV24-1 and TRBJ2-5; TCRdb names TRBD2, which stays unverified in the absence of DNA. Germline loops: CDR1 KGHDR, CDR2 SFDVKD. The CDR3 has 13 residues. The CDR3: CATKSGGEETQYF.